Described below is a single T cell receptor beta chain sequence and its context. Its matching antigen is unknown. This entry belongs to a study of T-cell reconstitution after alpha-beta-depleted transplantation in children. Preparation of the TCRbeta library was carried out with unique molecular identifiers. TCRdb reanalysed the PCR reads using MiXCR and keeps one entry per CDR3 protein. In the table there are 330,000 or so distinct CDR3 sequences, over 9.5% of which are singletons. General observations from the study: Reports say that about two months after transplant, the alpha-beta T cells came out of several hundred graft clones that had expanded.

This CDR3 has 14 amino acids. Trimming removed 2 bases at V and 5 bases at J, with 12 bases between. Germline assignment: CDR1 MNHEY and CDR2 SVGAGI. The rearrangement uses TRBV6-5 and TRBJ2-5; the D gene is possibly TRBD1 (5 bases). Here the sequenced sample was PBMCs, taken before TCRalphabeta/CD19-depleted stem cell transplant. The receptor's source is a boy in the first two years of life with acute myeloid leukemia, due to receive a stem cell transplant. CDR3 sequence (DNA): TGTGCCAGCAGTTACGAATTCCAGGGTGAGACCCAGTACTTC. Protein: CASSYEFQGETQYF.